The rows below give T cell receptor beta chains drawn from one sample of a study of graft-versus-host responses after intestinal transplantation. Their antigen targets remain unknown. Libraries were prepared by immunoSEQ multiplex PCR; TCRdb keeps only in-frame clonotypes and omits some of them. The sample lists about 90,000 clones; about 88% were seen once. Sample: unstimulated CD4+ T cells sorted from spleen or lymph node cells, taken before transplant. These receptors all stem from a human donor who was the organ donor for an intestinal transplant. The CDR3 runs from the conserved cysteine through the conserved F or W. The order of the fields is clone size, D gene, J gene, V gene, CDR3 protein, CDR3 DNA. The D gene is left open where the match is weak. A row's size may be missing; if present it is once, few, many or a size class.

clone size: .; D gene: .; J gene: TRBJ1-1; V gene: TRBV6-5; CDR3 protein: CASSSLTGIRAEAFF; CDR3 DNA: TGTGCCAGCAGCAGCCTTACAGGGATCAGAGCTGAAGCTTTCTTT
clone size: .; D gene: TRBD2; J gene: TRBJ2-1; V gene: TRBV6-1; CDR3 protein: CASSRTSGGRNEQFF; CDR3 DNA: TGTGCCAGCAGTAGGACTAGCGGGGGGCGCAATGAGCAGTTCTTC
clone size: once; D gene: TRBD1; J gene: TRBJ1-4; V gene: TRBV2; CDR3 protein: CASSRGPTNEKLFF; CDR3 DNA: TGTGCCAGCAGTAGGGGGCCGACAAATGAAAAACTGTTTTTT
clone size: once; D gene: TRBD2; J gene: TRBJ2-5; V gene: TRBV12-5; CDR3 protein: CASGPSPWTSGGADQYF; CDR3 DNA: TGTGCTAGTGGCCCCTCACCTTGGACTAGCGGGGGGGCGGACCAGTACTTC
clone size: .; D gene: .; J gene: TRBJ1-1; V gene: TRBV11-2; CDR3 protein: CASSLRGTLNTEAFF; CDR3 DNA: TGTGCCAGCAGCTTGCGGGGGACATTGAACACTGAAGCTTTCTTT
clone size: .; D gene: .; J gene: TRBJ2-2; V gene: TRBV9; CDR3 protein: CASSVVPRGGSTGELFF; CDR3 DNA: TGTGCCAGCAGCGTAGTCCCCCGAGGGGGTTCCACCGGGGAGCTGTTTTTT
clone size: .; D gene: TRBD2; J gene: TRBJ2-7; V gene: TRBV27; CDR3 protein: CASGRLAGPYEQYF; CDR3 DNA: TGTGCCAGCGGCCGACTAGCGGGGCCCTACGAGCAGTACTTC
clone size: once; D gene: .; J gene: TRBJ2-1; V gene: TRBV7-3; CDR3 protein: CASSFSVGISNEQFF; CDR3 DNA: TGTGCCAGCAGCTTTAGCGTAGGTATTTCCAATGAGCAGTTCTTC
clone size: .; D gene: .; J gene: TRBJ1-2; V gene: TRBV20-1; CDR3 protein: CTTGANYGYTF; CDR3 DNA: TGCACTACGGGAGCTAACTATGGCTACACCTTC
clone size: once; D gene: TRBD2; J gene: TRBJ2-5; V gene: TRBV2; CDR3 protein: CASRAGLAGDETQYF; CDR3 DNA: TGTGCCAGCAGAGCGGGACTAGCGGGCGACGAGACCCAGTACTTC
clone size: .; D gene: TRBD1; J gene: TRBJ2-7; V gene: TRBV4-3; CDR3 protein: CASSQETGSPEQYF; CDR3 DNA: TGCGCCAGCAGCCAAGAGACAGGGTCCCCCGAGCAGTACTTC
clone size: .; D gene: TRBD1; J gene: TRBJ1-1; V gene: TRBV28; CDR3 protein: CATPGTGDTEAFF; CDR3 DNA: TGTGCCACGCCCGGGACAGGGGACACTGAAGCTTTCTTT
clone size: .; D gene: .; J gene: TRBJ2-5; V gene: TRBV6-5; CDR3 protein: CASRPRPEGTQYF; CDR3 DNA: TGTGCCAGCAGACCACGGCCCGAGGGGACCCAGTACTTC
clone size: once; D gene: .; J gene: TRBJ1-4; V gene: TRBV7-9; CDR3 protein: CASSLEGGSWGLFF; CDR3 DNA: TGTGCCAGCAGCTTAGAAGGGGGATCTTGGGGACTGTTTTTT
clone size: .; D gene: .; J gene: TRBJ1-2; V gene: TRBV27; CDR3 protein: CASSSLAGVGGYTF; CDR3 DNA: TGTGCCAGCAGCTCCCTCGCAGGGGTTGGTGGCTACACCTTC
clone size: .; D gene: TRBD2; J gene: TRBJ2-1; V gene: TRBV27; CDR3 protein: CASSSLREGRGEQFF; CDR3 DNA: TGTGCCAGCAGTTCCCTGCGGGAGGGCCGGGGTGAGCAGTTCTTC